One and the same sample provided the 9 T cell receptor beta chains below, sequenced in a study of somatic mutations in cytotoxic T cells in rheumatoid arthritis. The data were produced by immunoSEQ multiplex PCR, yet TCRdb's version contains in-frame clones alone and is incomplete. The profile shows approximately 3,100 clones, approximately 82% of them singletons. Sequencing used CD8+ T cells sorted from blood. The origin of the receptors is a woman aged 45 to 65 with rheumatoid arthritis.

This chain connects TRBV1 to TRBJ1-2; whether TRBD1, the table's D call, matches the DNA was not checked. TRBV1 is listed as a pseudogene. This CDR3 is 16 amino acids long. The CDR3 protein is CTSIRDRESYYYGYTF. For the CDR3, the DNA is TGCACCAGCATCCGGGACAGGGAGTCCTACTACTATGGCTACACCTTC.

This rearrangement joins TRBV7-9 to TRBJ1-2; 9 positions agree with TRBD1. Germline V gene sequence: CDR1 SEHNR, CDR2 FQNEAQ (reference sequence). The CDR3 length is 15 residues. Losses at the gene ends were 3 bases for V and 8 bases for J; bases not matched to a gene: 10. The CDR3 DNA is TGTGCCAGCAGCTTCTTTACACAGGGGGCTTACGGCTACACCTTC. This codes for CASSFFTQGAYGYTF.

J is TRBJ1-5 and V is TRBV6-1, with 7 bases identical to TRBD1. With V trimmed by 4 bases and J by 10 bases, 7 bases remained unmatched. Germline V gene lookup returns CDR1 MNHNS and CDR2 SASEGT. The CDR3 totals 13 residues. CDR3 bases: TGTGCCAGCAGTGGGACAGGCTTCGATCCCCAGCATTTT. It yields the protein CASSGTGFDPQHF.

V and J are TRBV5-1 and TRBJ1-1; TRBD1 matches 8 bases. This CDR3 has 14 residues. Trimming at V came to 0 bases and at J to 4 bases, leaving 2 bases not matched to a gene. Germline loops: CDR1 SGHRS, CDR2 YFSETQ. The CDR3: CASSLGQGSTEAFF. Here the CDR3 DNA reads TGCGCCAGCAGCTTGGGACAGGGGAGCACTGAAGCTTTCTTT.

The chain employs TRBV25-1 and TRBJ2-1, with D maybe TRBD1 (6 bases). Trimming cost V 8 bases and J 7 bases, with 9 bases left between them. The CDR3 consists of 11 residues. Per germline, CDR1 MGHDK and CDR2 SYGVNS. The CDR3 loop is CASGRGNEQFF. The CDR3 nucleotides are TGTGCCAGCGGAAGGGGGAATGAGCAGTTCTTC.

The chain has TRBV19 and TRBJ2-7; D is possibly TRBD2 (5 bases). The CDR3 spans 11 residues. V shed 3 bases and J shed 6 bases, with 6 bases lying between them. The germline gives CDR1 LNHDA, CDR2 SQIVND (reference sequence). The CDR3 here is CASSIGLEQYF. Here the CDR3 DNA reads TGTGCCAGTAGTATTGGACTCGAGCAGTACTTC.

The rearrangement uses TRBV19 and TRBJ2-6; D is uncertain. V was clipped by 5 bases and J by 0 bases, with 8 bases between them. This CDR3 has 15 residues. Germline-derived CDR1 and CDR2 are LNHDA and SQIVND (reference sequence). Written as DNA, the CDR3 is TGTGCCAGTAGTCCGCGGATCTCTGGGGCCAACGTCCTGACTTTC. Residues: CASSPRISGANVLTF.

The chain couples TRBV19 to TRBJ2-5, with 12 bases that match TRBD2. The CDR3 is made up of 16 amino acids. Germline-derived CDR1 and CDR2 are LNHDA and SQIVND (reference sequence). V lost 1 base, J lost 5 bases, and 5 bases stayed unmatched. The CDR3 coding sequence is TGTGCCAGTAGTATAGTCACTAGCGGGAGGATGGAGACCCAGTACTTC. Translating it yields CASSIVTSGRMETQYF.

This clone turned up a few times. This rearrangement joins TRBV2 to TRBJ2-7; 8 bases are a match to TRBD1. Trimming at V came to 8 bases and at J to 6 bases, leaving 15 bases not matched to a gene. Looked up from germline, CDR1 is SNHLY and CDR2 is FYNNEI. The CDR3 is made up of 15 amino acids. The CDR3 region has the DNA TGTGCCAGCCAGGACAGGGAAGGGTTTCTTTCCGAGCAGTACTTC. It specifies CASQDREGFLSEQYF.